This TCR beta chain was captured by sequencing in a study of blood T cell repertoires in COVID-19. The V gene lost 4 bases and the J gene lost 5 bases, with 7 bases spanning the gap. CDR1 is KGHDR, CDR2 SFDVKD, per germline. The CDR3 extends over 13 amino acids. Produced via immunoSEQ multiplex PCR; TCRdb's table is partial and in-frame only. Of some 15,000 clones in the sample, roughly 82% are singletons; the top ten hold 26%. This sequence was found in a woman between 65 and 79 years old with active COVID-19. Sequencing input: peripheral blood. The rearrangement links TRBV24-1 to TRBJ2-2, with a weak D call TRBD1 (5 bases). DNA of the CDR3: TGTGCCACCAGTGAGGCAGGGACCGGGGAGCTGTTTTTT. It codes for CATSEAGTGELFF.